A selection of T cell receptor beta chains follows, all from one sample in a study of control samples from healthy donors and cancer patients. Data came from immunoSEQ multiplex PCR; TCRdb stores just in-frame clones and leaves some out. The sample lists under 150,000 clones; around 87% were seen once. Sequences were obtained from blood. The source of these receptors is a man aged 35 to 55 in good health. Each CDR3 is given with its conserved first and last residue. Not every row has a clone size; where given, it reads once, few, many or a size class.

v_gene: TRBV10-1; abundance: NA; CDR3aa: CASSFGLAGKDNEQFF
v_gene: TRBV9; abundance: NA; CDR3aa: CASSVDLLITEAFF
v_gene: TRBV2; abundance: NA; CDR3aa: CASGGARGSGQPQHF
v_gene: TRBV5-1; abundance: NA; CDR3aa: CASSGTGTAVYGYTF
v_gene: TRBV7-2; abundance: once; CDR3aa: CASSLNRLGASSTDTQYF
v_gene: TRBV6-2/TRBV6-3; abundance: NA; CDR3aa: CASSYSTMVRGPWGYF
v_gene: TRBV7-2; abundance: NA; CDR3aa: CASSLIQHYNSPLHF
v_gene: TRBV2; abundance: NA; CDR3aa: CASSGINTDTQYF
v_gene: TRBV27; abundance: NA; CDR3aa: CASRRPGSGYEQYF
v_gene: TRBV7-9; abundance: NA; CDR3aa: CASSPPGRAYEQYF
v_gene: TRBV5-1; abundance: NA; CDR3aa: CASSLIPGQGDTEAFF
v_gene: TRBV9; abundance: once; CDR3aa: CASRADANSPLHF
v_gene: TRBV24-1; abundance: NA; CDR3aa: CATSELRDTDTQYF